The entry below describes one T cell receptor beta chain. From germline, CDR1 is SQVTM and CDR2 ANQGSEA. The CDR3 is made up of 13 amino acids. V lost 3 bases, J lost 1 base, and 9 bases lay in between. The data originate from a study of blood T cell repertoires in COVID-19. Whole-study context: PBMCs, B-cell-depleted T cells, or T cells provided the cDNA or gDNA that made up the material.

Original handling: Amplification of reference gene primers provided the estimated nucleated cell counts. Sequenced by immunoSEQ multiplex PCR; TCRdb stores in-frame clones only, minus some. For V, J and clone size, that table is used; D and trimming come from the DNA. The sample has roughly 230,000 clones; about 86% are singletons. Sequenced input: peripheral blood. The source of this sequence is a man between 45 and 60 years old with active or convalescent COVID-19. The V and J genes are TRBV29-1 and TRBJ1-1; possible D gene TRBD1, 5 bases. The CDR3: CSVEKDKNTEAFF. The DNA for the CDR3 is TGCAGCGTTGAGAAGGACAAGAACACTGAAGCTTTCTTT.